This TCR beta chain was sequenced for a study of shared clonotypes between healthy human individuals. Broader study findings: All-four-donor shared clonotypes had higher generation probabilities than non-shared clonotypes did.

In the naive CD8 group, cells lacked CD45RO and were positively selected for CCR7, so terminally differentiated effector memory CD45RA+ cells were left out. Libraries were prepared by immunoSEQ multiplex PCR; TCRdb keeps only in-frame clonotypes and omits some of them. The sample lists roughly 2.1 million clones, roughly 91% occurring once. A note on this clone: Its specificity is not known.

The germline V gene has CDR1 SGDLS and CDR2 YYNGEE. This CDR3 spans 11 amino acids. V lost 3 bases to trimming and J lost 10 bases, with 10 bases between them. The specimen was naive CD8+ T cells from PBMCs. The gene calls are TRBV9 and TRBJ1-1; D is perhaps TRBD1 (5 bases). This receptor was identified in a man between 18 and 35 years old in good health. Some clones in this sample may be carry-over from other donors' samples. The CDR3 DNA follows: TGTGCCAGCAGCGGTAGAGGGGCAGCTTTCTTT. This codes for CASSGRGAAFF.